Included here is one T cell receptor (beta chain) sequence, with context. Its antigen target is currently unknown. The record has no base qualities; no much larger clone is one base away. Reading from cysteine to phenylalanine, the CDR3 counts 15 amino acids. This entry keeps only the CDR3 DNA: 45 bases, framed from base 1. CDR1 and CDR2, per the germline V gene (reference sequence), are MNHEY and SMNVEV. Relative to germline, V is missing 6 bases and J is missing 7 bases, with 12 bases of the junction outside any gene match. The receptor library was made with multiplex PCR. Sequenced on an Illumina HiSeq 4000. To build TCR beta libraries, CDR3 regions were amplified by Arm-PCR using iRepertoire HTBI primers. Before sequencing, the PCR products went through gel purification. As for the original processing: Gene usage analysis of CDR3 amino acid clonotypes used the roughly 60 TRBV and some 15 TRBJ segments found across samples. Filtered high-quality paired reads were merged into contigs using COPE and FqMerger. BLAST was used to align contigs to IMGT TRBV, TRBD and TRBJ reference genes, with CDR3 defined following IMGT. Any clonotype with a frequency above 0.1% was counted as a highly expanded clone. Shannon entropy was used to measure repertoire diversity, and the Gini coefficient was used to measure V-J evenness. A clonotype found in more than one individual was treated as public. TCRdb itself trimmed the public reads at Q25 with fastp, ran MiXCR and retained productive beta chains. For every CDR3 protein sequence, its rows merge into one entry that carries the most common genes and DNA. Here the V and J calls rest on TCRdb's processing, not on the authors' analysis. This sample comprises around 420,000 distinct CDR3 sequences, approximately 15% of them detected only once. The biggest ten clones account for approximately 7.8% of the sample.

This sample was included in a study of regulatory T cells in long-lasting Graves disease (dated by TCRdb to the early 2020s). In the study overall: Patients with newly diagnosed Graves' disease had been on antithyroid drugs for under 3 months. This study used TCR sequencing and RNA sequencing of peripheral blood to compare persistent Graves' disease patients against newly diagnosed Graves' disease patients. The study was conducted in China and was registered as a clinical trial. TCR sequencing covered around 13 persistent and approximately 20 newly diagnosed Graves' disease patients, approximately 33 samples in total. Results the study describes overall, beyond this receptor: Sequencing and analysis were restricted to the TCR beta chain. TRBV28, TRBJ1-2 and TRBJ2-5 were preferentially used in persistent disease, while TRBV20-1 and TRBJ2-1 were favored in newly diagnosed disease. A larger number of public clonotypes was shared among persistent patients (more than 2,500) than among newly diagnosed patients (more than 850). Only peripheral blood was studied, because thyroid tissue, the primary lesion, was inaccessible. As a limitation, the authors acknowledged that the small sample size may reduce accuracy. Persistent Graves' disease patients showed lower TCR Shannon entropy and fewer highly expanded clones than newly diagnosed patients, suggesting clonal expansion.

Taken with the paper, the label for time point translates to: newly diagnosed GD, antithyroid drugs for less than 3 months. For both TCR sequencing and RNA sequencing, RNA was extracted from PBMCs using TRIzol. The diagnosis of Graves' disease followed American Thyroid Association guidelines. Patients for the study were recruited at an endocrinology department in Xi'an, China. From each patient, roughly 9 milliliters of peripheral blood was collected into an EDTA anticoagulant tube. Ficoll Paque Plus density gradient separation was used to isolate PBMCs, and no further T cell sorting was done. RNA quality was checked with an Agilent 2100 Bioanalyzer and agarose gel, and concentration with a NanoDrop 2000. The data were also submitted as part of a second study, on T cells in Graves' hyperthyroidism and ophthalmopathy. Per that second paper: Stable Graves' hyperthyroidism was defined as the absence of progression to ophthalmopathy over 18 months of follow-up. Hyperthyroidism patients were newly diagnosed, had a disease duration of under 2 months, and were aged 18 to 65 years. The study excluded patients with uncontrolled infections, other autoimmune diseases, pregnancy or lactation. Diagnoses were based on clinical symptoms, serum thyroxine and TRAb, thyroid ultrasound and orbital computed tomography. A first-round RT-PCR of the TCR CDR3 used the HTBI primer set with the Qiagen OneStep RT-PCR kit. Most expanded thyroid clonotypes (frequency above 0.001) were also found in blood, which suggests that blood repertoires may mirror thyroid immune responses. A 13 V-J signature model separated ophthalmopathy from stable hyperthyroidism, with about 88% sensitivity and roughly 81% specificity in cross-validation and 80%/75% in testing. During validation, the model predicted progression to ophthalmopathy a median of approximately 6 months ahead of onset, with around 70% sensitivity and 72.22% specificity. TCR V-J signatures able to tell the groups apart were searched for in a discovery cohort of 100 patients, of whom more than 40 had Graves' ophthalmopathy and roughly 59 had stable Graves' hyperthyroidism. Prospective prediction of ophthalmopathy was tested in an independent validation cohort of 18 hyperthyroidism patients and 15 to 17 patients who later progressed to ophthalmopathy. The approximately 90 discovery patients were divided at random into training and test sets in a 7:3 ratio. In roughly six Graves' hyperthyroidism patients, the study also compared T-cell repertoires from thyroid tissue with T-cell repertoires from blood. Once sampling was done, hyperthyroidism patients were given methimazole at a starting dose of 30 mg daily, whereas ophthalmopathy patients were given high-dose intravenous methylprednisolone. Libraries were constructed in a second round of multiplex PCR, after which size selection and purification were carried out. Paired-end sequencing of the libraries was performed with 100 bp reads on an Illumina HiSeq2000. SOAPnuke was used to process the raw data, removing reads that contained adapters or uncalled bases, had a mean Phred below 15, or lacked an exact match to the constant primer or identifier. COPE v1.2.5 was used to merge high-quality paired reads, and clonotypes were defined as unique nucleotide sequences. MiTCR v1.1 was used to align the clonotypes against IMGT TRBV, TRBD and TRBJ reference segments. Analysis was restricted to V-J combinations with a frequency above 0.0001, which covered roughly 99% of repertoires. A TCS score was defined as the ratio of F50 (clonal expansion) to E x V (chaos), with BLOSUM62-based TCRdist applied between CDR3 peptides within each V-J. Welch's t-statistics and random forest reduced several hundred V-J features to 13, which were used in a naive Bayes classifier (R e1071). No statistical method was used to set the sample size in advance, and investigators knew the group allocation. TCR Vbeta CDR3 sequencing of approximately 140 peripheral blood samples (43 ophthalmopathy, about 75 hyperthyroidism and roughly 17 progressor patients) is reported in the paper.

The V and J segments used are TRBV27 and TRBJ2-1, with 7 bases matching TRBD2. The TCR comes from a woman between 40 and 50 years old with Graves disease. Donor details come from another sample of the same person, matched by shared clones. Here the sequenced sample was peripheral blood mononuclear cells (PBMCs), taken at new diagnosis, from a patient treated with antithyroid drugs. The CDR3 reads CASSLTSALGNEQFF. The DNA sequence is TGTGCCAGCAGCCTAACTAGCGCCCTTGGGAATGAGCAGTTCTTC.